The clone carrying this T cell receptor beta chain turned up a few times. Antigen specificity is unknown. These data are taken from a study of T cell responses to AZD1222 COVID-19 vaccine. Overall study findings and caveats: Scientists sampled the repertoires only once the peak T cell response had passed.

The CDR3 totals 15 residues. Trimming removed 0 bases at V and 4 bases at J, with 12 bases between. CDR1 is MGHRA and CDR2 is YSYEKL in the germline V gene. The method was immunoSEQ multiplex PCR; TCRdb's version includes in-frame clones alone and lacks a portion of them. The sample carries approximately 150,000 clones, approximately 89% recorded once. The rearrangement links TRBV4-1 to TRBJ1-1, with D uncertain. The sequencing here drew on peripheral blood, taken 28 days after the second AZD1222 dose. The sequence derives from an adult who received the AZD1222 COVID-19 vaccine. The CDR3 nucleotides read TGCGCCAGCAGCCAAGAACTTCGAGAGGGCACTGAAGCTTTCTTT. Translated: CASSQELREGTEAFF.